This T cell receptor beta chain is drawn from a study of breast tumors, draining lymph nodes, adjacent tissues. Samples came from axillary lymph nodes draining the breast cancer. TCRdb re-called the multiplex PCR reads with MiXCR, one entry per CDR3 protein. This sample has 270,000 or so distinct CDR3 sequences; around 30% occur once, and the top ten carry more than 0.85%. As regards this clonotype: The final CDR3 position lacks the conserved phenylalanine or tryptophan, pointing to a likely read error.

This receptor was identified in a female donor with breast cancer. Some clones in this sample may be carry-over from other donors' samples. Specimen: axillary lymph node tissue.

The CDR3 spells CSASYPLAGANEQYL. The CDR3, as DNA: TGCAGTGCTAGCTACCCCCTAGCGGGAGCTAATGAGCAGTATCTT. V gene TRBV20-1 combines with J gene TRBJ2-3; TRBD2 aligns across 10 bases. Germline trimming cut 3 bases from V and 11 bases from J; bases unmatched to any gene: 14. The CDR3 consists of 15 residues. Germline loops: CDR1 DFQATT, CDR2 SNEGSKA (reference sequence).